This is a list of T cell receptor beta chains from one sample in a study of blood T cell repertoires in COVID-19. Clones were read by immunoSEQ multiplex PCR, and TCRdb kept only the in-frame ones, dropping some. This table holds about 230,000 clones, 83% found once. The sequenced sample consisted of peripheral blood. The receptors come from a woman in her thirties with COVID-19, enrolled during active disease. The CDR3 runs from the conserved cysteine through the conserved F or W. Each record gives: D gene, V gene, J gene, clone size, CDR3 protein, CDR3 DNA. D genes are given only for firm matches. Rows give clone size only sometimes, using once, few, many, or a class for an expanded clone.

d_gene: -
v_gene: TRBV7-9
j_gene: TRBJ2-1
abundance: -
CDR3aa: CASSFSDSSYNEQFF
CDR3nt: TGTGCCAGCAGCTTCTCGGACTCCTCCTACAATGAGCAGTTCTTC

d_gene: -
v_gene: TRBV9
j_gene: TRBJ2-5
abundance: -
CDR3aa: CASSVGPRKETQYF
CDR3nt: TGTGCCAGCAGCGTGGGGCCTAGGAAAGAGACCCAGTACTTC

d_gene: TRBD2
v_gene: TRBV7-9
j_gene: TRBJ2-5
abundance: -
CDR3aa: CASSHGLTWSGGEETQYF
CDR3nt: TGTGCCAGCAGCCACGGCCTAACGTGGAGCGGGGGCGAAGAGACCCAGTACTTC

d_gene: TRBD1
v_gene: TRBV18
j_gene: TRBJ1-4
abundance: few
CDR3aa: CASSPDRATFEKLFF
CDR3nt: TGTGCCAGCTCTCCTGACAGGGCCACCTTTGAAAAACTGTTTTTT

d_gene: TRBD1
v_gene: TRBV12-3/TRBV12-4
j_gene: TRBJ2-5
abundance: -
CDR3aa: CASNSGTGGSQYF
CDR3nt: TGTGCCAGCAATTCCGGGACAGGGGGCTCCCAGTACTTC

d_gene: -
v_gene: TRBV25-1
j_gene: TRBJ2-3
abundance: -
CDR3aa: CASRLNTQYF
CDR3nt: TGTGCCAGCAGGTTAAATACGCAGTATTTT

d_gene: TRBD1
v_gene: TRBV5-1
j_gene: TRBJ1-2
abundance: -
CDR3aa: CASSLGSDREGPNYGYTF
CDR3nt: TGCGCCAGCAGCTTGGGGTCGGACAGGGAGGGACCTAACTATGGCTACACCTTC

d_gene: -
v_gene: TRBV12-3/TRBV12-4
j_gene: TRBJ1-1
abundance: -
CDR3aa: CASSFSPGTEAFF
CDR3nt: TGTGCCAGCAGTTTCTCCCCGGGCACTGAAGCTTTCTTT

d_gene: TRBD2
v_gene: TRBV5-8
j_gene: TRBJ2-1
abundance: -
CDR3aa: CASSSDLAGGYNEQFF
CDR3nt: TGTGCCAGCAGCTCCGATCTGGCGGGGGGCTACAATGAGCAGTTCTTC

d_gene: TRBD1
v_gene: TRBV28
j_gene: TRBJ1-6
abundance: -
CDR3aa: CASSSGTGGASTYNSPLHF
CDR3nt: TGTGCCAGCAGTTCCGGGACAGGGGGTGCGAGTACCTATAATTCACCCCTCCACTTT

d_gene: -
v_gene: TRBV7-7
j_gene: TRBJ2-1
abundance: -
CDR3aa: CASSSTPGGYNEQFF
CDR3nt: TGTGCCAGCAGCTCAACGCCCGGGGGTTACAATGAGCAGTTCTTC

d_gene: TRBD2
v_gene: TRBV7-2
j_gene: TRBJ2-1
abundance: -
CDR3aa: CASSLRLAGELQYNEQFF
CDR3nt: TGTGCCAGCAGCTTAAGACTAGCGGGAGAACTACAATACAATGAGCAGTTCTTC

d_gene: -
v_gene: TRBV21-1
j_gene: TRBJ1-1
abundance: -
CDR3aa: CASSKVRDTEAFF
CDR3nt: TGTGCCAGCAGCAAAGTGCGGGACACTGAAGCTTTCTTT

d_gene: TRBD2
v_gene: TRBV5-1
j_gene: TRBJ2-7
abundance: -
CDR3aa: CASSTKAAGGHAEQYF
CDR3nt: TGCGCCAGCAGCACTAAAGCAGCGGGGGGGCATGCCGAGCAGTACTTC

d_gene: -
v_gene: TRBV6-5
j_gene: TRBJ2-1
abundance: -
CDR3aa: CASSYSNVGGYEQFF
CDR3nt: TGTGCCAGCAGTTACTCGAATGTTGGGGGCTATGAGCAGTTCTTC

d_gene: -
v_gene: TRBV10-3
j_gene: TRBJ2-7
abundance: -
CDR3aa: CAISDGPGYEQYF
CDR3nt: TGTGCCATCAGTGACGGGCCAGGGTACGAGCAGTACTTC

d_gene: TRBD1
v_gene: TRBV30
j_gene: TRBJ1-3
abundance: -
CDR3aa: CAWSHRDRGGNTIYF
CDR3nt: TGTGCCTGGAGCCATCGGGACAGGGGTGGAAACACCATATATTTT

d_gene: TRBD1
v_gene: TRBV27
j_gene: TRBJ2-2
abundance: -
CDR3aa: CASSAPGQGWTGELFF
CDR3nt: TGTGCCAGCAGTGCTCCGGGACAGGGGTGGACCGGGGAGCTGTTTTTT

d_gene: TRBD2
v_gene: TRBV5-1
j_gene: TRBJ2-3
abundance: -
CDR3aa: CASSGQAGGRDTQYF
CDR3nt: TGCGCCAGCAGCGGCCAGGCGGGGGGACGGGATACGCAGTATTTT

d_gene: TRBD2
v_gene: TRBV6-6
j_gene: TRBJ2-3
abundance: once
CDR3aa: CASRPFPTSGGYTDTQYF
CDR3nt: TGTGCCAGCCGTCCCTTTCCTACGAGCGGGGGGTACACAGATACGCAGTATTTT

d_gene: TRBD1
v_gene: TRBV15
j_gene: TRBJ1-2
abundance: -
CDR3aa: CATSRDLQGVGYTF
CDR3nt: TGTGCCACCAGCAGAGATTTACAGGGGGTTGGCTACACCTTC

d_gene: TRBD1
v_gene: TRBV7-3
j_gene: TRBJ1-6
abundance: -
CDR3aa: CASSRQGLDNSPLHF
CDR3nt: TGTGCCAGCAGCCGACAGGGGTTGGATAATTCACCCCTCCACTTT

d_gene: TRBD1
v_gene: TRBV25-1
j_gene: TRBJ2-5
abundance: -
CDR3aa: CASSDIDRGVQETQYF
CDR3nt: TGTGCCAGCAGTGACATTGACAGGGGTGTCCAAGAGACCCAGTACTTC

d_gene: TRBD2
v_gene: TRBV20-1
j_gene: TRBJ2-1
abundance: -
CDR3aa: CSASSGAMYNEQFF
CDR3nt: TGCAGTGCTAGTAGCGGGGCTATGTACAATGAGCAGTTCTTC

d_gene: -
v_gene: TRBV5-6
j_gene: TRBJ2-2
abundance: -
CDR3aa: CASSEGLQTGELFF
CDR3nt: TGTGCCAGCAGCGAGGGACTTCAGACCGGGGAGCTGTTTTTT

d_gene: -
v_gene: TRBV5-6
j_gene: TRBJ1-2
abundance: -
CDR3aa: CASSLRSGVDGYTF
CDR3nt: TGTGCCAGCAGCTTAAGATCAGGGGTTGATGGCTACACCTTC

d_gene: -
v_gene: TRBV7-9
j_gene: TRBJ2-3
abundance: -
CDR3aa: CASRHRQPTSSTDTQYF
CDR3nt: TGTGCCAGCAGACATAGACAGCCAACCTCTAGCACAGATACGCAGTATTTT

d_gene: -
v_gene: TRBV5-4
j_gene: TRBJ2-5
abundance: once
CDR3aa: CASSSQVNEETQYF
CDR3nt: TGTGCCAGCAGCTCCCAGGTAAACGAAGAGACCCAGTACTTC

d_gene: TRBD2
v_gene: TRBV3-1/TRBV3-2
j_gene: TRBJ2-3
abundance: -
CDR3aa: CASSQDVLAGLGFSTDTQYF
CDR3nt: TGTGCCAGCAGCCAAGATGTGTTAGCGGGCCTCGGATTCAGCACAGATACGCAGTATTTT

d_gene: -
v_gene: TRBV7-9
j_gene: TRBJ1-1
abundance: many
CDR3aa: CASSEGNTEAFF
CDR3nt: TGTGCCAGCAGCGAGGGGAACACTGAAGCTTTCTTT

d_gene: -
v_gene: TRBV7-9
j_gene: TRBJ2-3
abundance: few
CDR3aa: CASSLDWTVADTQYF
CDR3nt: TGTGCCAGCAGCTTAGATTGGACAGTAGCAGATACGCAGTATTTT

d_gene: TRBD1
v_gene: TRBV5-6
j_gene: TRBJ1-2
abundance: few
CDR3aa: CASSLDRGAYGYTF
CDR3nt: TGTGCCAGCAGCTTGGACAGGGGGGCCTATGGCTACACCTTC

d_gene: -
v_gene: TRBV19
j_gene: TRBJ1-1
abundance: few
CDR3aa: CASRETGPNTEAFF
CDR3nt: TGTGCCAGTAGGGAGACAGGCCCGAACACTGAAGCTTTCTTT

d_gene: -
v_gene: TRBV6-2/TRBV6-3
j_gene: TRBJ2-7
abundance: -
CDR3aa: CASSYLAGSPYEQYF
CDR3nt: TGTGCCAGCAGTTACCTTGCCGGGAGCCCCTACGAGCAGTACTTC

d_gene: -
v_gene: TRBV19
j_gene: TRBJ2-1
abundance: -
CDR3aa: CASSIGGTTYNEQFF
CDR3nt: TGTGCCAGTAGCATCGGGGGAACCACCTACAATGAGCAGTTCTTC

d_gene: -
v_gene: TRBV6-5
j_gene: TRBJ2-7
abundance: -
CDR3aa: CASSYSWYLTYEQYF
CDR3nt: TGTGCCAGCAGTTACAGCTGGTACCTCACCTACGAGCAGTACTTC

d_gene: TRBD1
v_gene: TRBV6-4
j_gene: TRBJ2-7
abundance: -
CDR3aa: CASSGRGRPAYEQYF
CDR3nt: TGTGCCAGCAGTGGCAGGGGGCGCCCCGCTTACGAGCAGTACTTC

d_gene: -
v_gene: TRBV5-5
j_gene: TRBJ1-4
abundance: -
CDR3aa: CASSRRTFATNEKLFF
CDR3nt: TGTGCCAGCAGCCGTCGGACATTCGCAACTAATGAAAAACTGTTTTTT

d_gene: -
v_gene: TRBV27
j_gene: TRBJ2-7
abundance: -
CDR3aa: CASRSGYEQYF
CDR3nt: TGTGCCAGCAGAAGCGGCTACGAGCAGTACTTC

d_gene: -
v_gene: TRBV3-1/TRBV3-2
j_gene: TRBJ1-3
abundance: -
CDR3aa: CASSQDRHSPGNTIYF
CDR3nt: TGTGCCAGCAGCCAAGATAGGCACAGTCCGGGAAACACCATATATTTT

d_gene: -
v_gene: TRBV15
j_gene: TRBJ1-4
abundance: few
CDR3aa: CATSRENLDEKLFF
CDR3nt: TGTGCCACCAGCAGAGAAAATTTAGATGAAAAACTGTTTTTT

d_gene: -
v_gene: TRBV19
j_gene: TRBJ2-1
abundance: many
CDR3aa: CATQADRSSYNEQFF
CDR3nt: TGTGCCACCCAAGCGGACCGAAGCTCCTACAATGAGCAGTTCTTC

d_gene: TRBD2
v_gene: TRBV3-1/TRBV3-2
j_gene: TRBJ2-7
abundance: -
CDR3aa: CASSLVPSGSSYEQYF
CDR3nt: TGTGCCAGCAGCCTCGTCCCTAGCGGCAGCTCCTACGAGCAGTACTTC

d_gene: -
v_gene: TRBV28
j_gene: TRBJ1-2
abundance: -
CDR3aa: CASSLDSFSGYTF
CDR3nt: TGTGCCAGCAGCCTGGACAGCTTCAGTGGCTACACCTTC

d_gene: -
v_gene: TRBV7-2
j_gene: TRBJ2-3
abundance: -
CDR3aa: CASSQGLGTDTQYF
CDR3nt: TGTGCCAGCAGCCAGGGACTGGGCACAGATACGCAGTATTTT

d_gene: TRBD1
v_gene: TRBV29-1
j_gene: TRBJ1-2
abundance: -
CDR3aa: CSTPGQGNYGYTF
CDR3nt: TGCAGCACTCCGGGACAGGGGAACTATGGCTACACCTTC

d_gene: TRBD2
v_gene: TRBV6-5
j_gene: TRBJ2-3
abundance: -
CDR3aa: CASSSTSGSTDTQYF
CDR3nt: TGTGCCAGCAGTTCAACTAGCGGGAGCACAGATACGCAGTATTTT

d_gene: -
v_gene: TRBV2
j_gene: TRBJ2-3
abundance: -
CDR3aa: CATAPGGTDTQYF
CDR3nt: TGTGCCACCGCACCAGGGGGCACAGATACGCAGTATTTT

d_gene: TRBD1
v_gene: TRBV9
j_gene: TRBJ1-5
abundance: few
CDR3aa: CASSVGTGANNQPQHF
CDR3nt: TGTGCCAGCAGCGTAGGGACAGGGGCGAACAATCAGCCCCAGCATTTT

d_gene: TRBD2
v_gene: TRBV7-2
j_gene: TRBJ2-1
abundance: once
CDR3aa: CASSLGGGSSRGQFF
CDR3nt: TGTGCCAGCAGCTTAGGCGGCGGGAGTAGCCGTGGGCAGTTCTTC

d_gene: TRBD1
v_gene: TRBV10-3
j_gene: TRBJ1-2
abundance: -
CDR3aa: CAITLGQPYGYTF
CDR3nt: TGTGCCATCACCCTGGGACAGCCCTATGGCTACACCTTC

d_gene: -
v_gene: TRBV19
j_gene: TRBJ1-1
abundance: -
CDR3aa: CASSMPGTNTEAFF
CDR3nt: TGTGCCAGTAGTATGCCAGGCACGAACACTGAAGCTTTCTTT

d_gene: -
v_gene: TRBV14
j_gene: TRBJ2-7
abundance: -
CDR3aa: CASSPGGTEQYF
CDR3nt: TGTGCCAGCAGCCCAGGAGGTACGGAGCAGTACTTC

d_gene: -
v_gene: TRBV7-9
j_gene: TRBJ2-1
abundance: few
CDR3aa: CASSSRLVFGDEQFF
CDR3nt: TGTGCCAGCAGCTCCCGACTAGTCTTCGGCGATGAGCAGTTCTTC

d_gene: -
v_gene: TRBV5-1
j_gene: TRBJ2-5
abundance: -
CDR3aa: CASSLGRSRYETQYF
CDR3nt: TGCGCCAGCAGCTTGGGACGGTCGAGGTACGAGACCCAGTACTTC

d_gene: TRBD2
v_gene: TRBV7-2
j_gene: TRBJ2-7
abundance: -
CDR3aa: CASSSPPLTSGPYSYEQYF
CDR3nt: TGTGCCAGCAGCTCTCCTCCGTTGACTAGCGGGCCCTACTCCTACGAGCAGTACTTC

d_gene: -
v_gene: TRBV28
j_gene: TRBJ1-1
abundance: -
CDR3aa: CASSFWRSLGGENTEAFF
CDR3nt: TGTGCCAGCAGTTTCTGGAGGTCCCTAGGGGGGGAAAACACTGAAGCTTTCTTT

d_gene: -
v_gene: TRBV21-1
j_gene: TRBJ2-7
abundance: -
CDR3aa: CASSKDVGTASYEQYF
CDR3nt: TGTGCCAGCAGCAAAGATGTGGGGACAGCATCCTACGAGCAGTACTTC

d_gene: -
v_gene: TRBV7-9
j_gene: TRBJ2-1
abundance: -
CDR3aa: CASSLGLSGGSSYNEQFF
CDR3nt: TGTGCCAGCAGCTTAGGACTTAGCGGTGGCAGCTCCTACAATGAGCAGTTCTTC